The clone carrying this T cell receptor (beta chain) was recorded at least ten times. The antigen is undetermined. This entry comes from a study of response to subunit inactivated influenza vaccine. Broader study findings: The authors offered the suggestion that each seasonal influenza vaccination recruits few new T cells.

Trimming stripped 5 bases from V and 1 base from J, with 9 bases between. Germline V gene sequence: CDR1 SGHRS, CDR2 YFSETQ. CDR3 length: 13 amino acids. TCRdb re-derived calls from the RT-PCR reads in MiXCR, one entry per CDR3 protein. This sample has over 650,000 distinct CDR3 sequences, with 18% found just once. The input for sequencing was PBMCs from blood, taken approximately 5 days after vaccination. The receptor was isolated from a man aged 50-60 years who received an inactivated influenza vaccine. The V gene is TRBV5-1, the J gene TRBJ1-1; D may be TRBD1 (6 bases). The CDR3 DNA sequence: TGCGCCAGCAGATTGACAGGGAACACTGAAGCTTTCTTT. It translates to CASRLTGNTEAFF.